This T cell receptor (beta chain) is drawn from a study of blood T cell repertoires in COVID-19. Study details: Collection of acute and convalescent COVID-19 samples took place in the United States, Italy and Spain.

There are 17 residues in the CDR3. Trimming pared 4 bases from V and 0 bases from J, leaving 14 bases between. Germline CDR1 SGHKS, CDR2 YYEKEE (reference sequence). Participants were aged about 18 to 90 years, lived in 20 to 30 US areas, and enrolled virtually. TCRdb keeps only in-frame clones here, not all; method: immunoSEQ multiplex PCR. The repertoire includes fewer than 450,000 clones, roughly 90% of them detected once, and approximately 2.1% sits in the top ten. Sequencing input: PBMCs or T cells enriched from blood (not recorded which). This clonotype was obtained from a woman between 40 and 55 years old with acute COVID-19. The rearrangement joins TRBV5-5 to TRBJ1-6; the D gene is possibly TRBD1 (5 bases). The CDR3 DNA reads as TGTGCCAGCAGCGAGATGACAGTTATCTCCTATAATTCACCCCTCCACTTT. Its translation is CASSEMTVISYNSPLHF.